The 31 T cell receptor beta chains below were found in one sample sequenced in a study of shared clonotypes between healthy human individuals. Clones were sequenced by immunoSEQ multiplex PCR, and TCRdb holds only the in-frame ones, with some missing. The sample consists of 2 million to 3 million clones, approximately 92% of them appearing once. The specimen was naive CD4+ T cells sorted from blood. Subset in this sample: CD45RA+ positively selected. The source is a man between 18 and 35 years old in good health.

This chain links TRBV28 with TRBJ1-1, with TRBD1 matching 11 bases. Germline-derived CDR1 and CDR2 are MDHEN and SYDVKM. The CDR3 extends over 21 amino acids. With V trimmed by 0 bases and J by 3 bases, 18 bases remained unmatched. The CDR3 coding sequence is TGTGCCAGCAGTTTATGGTTCGTAAGAGGACAGGGGGCCATCCGGGACACTGAAGCTTTCTTT. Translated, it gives CASSLWFVRGQGAIRDTEAFF.

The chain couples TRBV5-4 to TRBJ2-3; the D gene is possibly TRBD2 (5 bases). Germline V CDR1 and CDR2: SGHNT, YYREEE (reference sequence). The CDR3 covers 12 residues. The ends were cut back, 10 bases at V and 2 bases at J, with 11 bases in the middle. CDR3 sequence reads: CAGGRDTDTQYF. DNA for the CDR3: TGTGCCGGAGGAAGGGACACAGATACGCAGTATTTT. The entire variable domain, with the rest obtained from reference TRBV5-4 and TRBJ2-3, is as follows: ETGVTQSPTHLIKTRGQQVTLRCSSQSGHNTVSWYQQALGQGPQFIFQYYREEENGRGNFPPRFSGLQFPNYSSELNVNALELDDSALYLCAGGRDTDTQYFGPGTRLTVL.

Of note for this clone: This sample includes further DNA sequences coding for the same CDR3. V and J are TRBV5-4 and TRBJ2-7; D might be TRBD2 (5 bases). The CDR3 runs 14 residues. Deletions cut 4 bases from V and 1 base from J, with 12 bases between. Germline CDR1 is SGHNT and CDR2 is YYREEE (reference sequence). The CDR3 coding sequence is TGTGCCAGCAGCCCGGGATTATTTTCCTACGAGCAGTACTTC. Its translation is CASSPGLFSYEQYF. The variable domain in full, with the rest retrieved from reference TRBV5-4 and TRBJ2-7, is ETGVTQSPTHLIKTRGQQVTLRCSSQSGHNTVSWYQQALGQGPQFIFQYYREEENGRGNFPPRFSGLQFPNYSSELNVNALELDDSALYLCASSPGLFSYEQYFGPGTRLTVT.

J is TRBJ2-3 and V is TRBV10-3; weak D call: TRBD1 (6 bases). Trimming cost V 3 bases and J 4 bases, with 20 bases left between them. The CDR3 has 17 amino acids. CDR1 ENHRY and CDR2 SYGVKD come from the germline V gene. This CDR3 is CAISERPGQGFADTQYF. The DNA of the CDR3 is TGTGCCATCAGTGAACGCCCAGGTCAGGGGTTTGCAGATACGCAGTATTTT.

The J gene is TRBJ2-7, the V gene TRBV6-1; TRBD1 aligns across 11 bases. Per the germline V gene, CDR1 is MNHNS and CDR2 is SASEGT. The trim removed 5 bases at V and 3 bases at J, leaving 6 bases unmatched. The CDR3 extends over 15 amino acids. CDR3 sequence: CASSRKDRGLYEQYF. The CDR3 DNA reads TGTGCCAGCAGTAGAAAGGACAGGGGGCTCTACGAGCAGTACTTC.

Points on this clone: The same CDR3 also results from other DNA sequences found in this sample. The CDR3 protein is CASSLAPGGNTGELFF. The CDR3 region has the DNA TGCGCCAGCAGCTTGGCCCCGGGGGGCAACACCGGGGAGCTGTTTTTT. V usage is TRBV5-1 and J usage is TRBJ2-2; tentative D call: TRBD2 (7 bases). Germline V CDR1 and CDR2: SGHRS, YFSETQ. V was cut by 0 bases and J by 2 bases, with 11 bases left in between. The CDR3 is 16 residues long. Based on the CDR3 plus reference TRBV5-1 and TRBJ2-2, the full variable domain is KAGVTQTPRYLIKTRGQQVTLSCSPISGHRSVSWYQQTPGQGLQFLFEYFSETQRNKGNFPGRFSGRQFSNSRSEMNVSTLELGDSALYLCASSLAPGGNTGELFFGEGSRLTVL.

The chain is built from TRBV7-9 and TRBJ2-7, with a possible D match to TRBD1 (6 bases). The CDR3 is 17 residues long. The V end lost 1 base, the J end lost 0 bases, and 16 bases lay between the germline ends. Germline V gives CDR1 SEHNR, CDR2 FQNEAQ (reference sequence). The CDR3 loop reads CASSLVGRGYASYEQYF. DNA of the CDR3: TGTGCCAGCAGCTTAGTTGGCAGGGGCTATGCCTCCTACGAGCAGTACTTC.

Written as DNA, the CDR3 is TGTGCCACCAGCAGAGACACCATTGGGGGACGGCAGTCCTACGAGCAGTACTTC. It yields the protein CATSRDTIGGRQSYEQYF. V usage is TRBV15 and J usage is TRBJ2-7; D possibly uses TRBD1 or TRBD2 (5 bases each). CDR1 is LNHNV and CDR2 is YYDKDF in the germline V gene (reference sequence). The CDR3 length is 18 residues. The V gene lost 0 bases and the J gene lost 1 base, with 19 bases spanning the gap.

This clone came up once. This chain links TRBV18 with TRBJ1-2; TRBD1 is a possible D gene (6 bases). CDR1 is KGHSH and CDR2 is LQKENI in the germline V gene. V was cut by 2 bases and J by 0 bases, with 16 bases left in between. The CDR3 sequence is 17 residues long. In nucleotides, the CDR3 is TGTGCCAGCTCACCATCGGAGCGGGACAAAGCTAACTATGGCTACACCTTC. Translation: CASSPSERDKANYGYTF.

This CDR3 reads CASSLWGNEQYF. The DNA for the CDR3 is TGTGCCAGCAGCTTATGGGGAAACGAGCAGTACTTC. The rearrangement links TRBV11-3 to TRBJ2-7, with D hard to call. The V end lost 2 bases, the J end lost 5 bases, and 7 bases lay between the germline ends. The CDR3 is 12 residues long. Germline CDR1 SGHNT, CDR2 YENEEA.

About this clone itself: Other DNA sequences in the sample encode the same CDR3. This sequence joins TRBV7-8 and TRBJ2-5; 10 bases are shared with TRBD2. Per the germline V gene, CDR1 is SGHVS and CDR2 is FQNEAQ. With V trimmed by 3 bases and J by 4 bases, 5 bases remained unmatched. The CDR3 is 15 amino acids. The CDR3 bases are TGTGCCAGCAGCTTCAGCGGGGGGGCCGGAGAGACCCAGTACTTC. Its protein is CASSFSGGAGETQYF.

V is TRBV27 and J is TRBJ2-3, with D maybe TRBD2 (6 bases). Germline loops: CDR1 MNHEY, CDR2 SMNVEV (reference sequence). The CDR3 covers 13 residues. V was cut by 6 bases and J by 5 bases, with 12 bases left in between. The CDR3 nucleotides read TGTGCCAGCAGCCGGGAGAAGAGAGATACGCAGTATTTT. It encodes CASSREKRDTQYF.

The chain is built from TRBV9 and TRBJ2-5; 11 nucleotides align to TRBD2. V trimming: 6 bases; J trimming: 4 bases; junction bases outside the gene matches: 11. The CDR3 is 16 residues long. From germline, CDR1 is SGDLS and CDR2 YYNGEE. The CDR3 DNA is TGTGCCAGCAACCTAGCGGGGGGCGACCTCGGAGAGACCCAGTACTTC. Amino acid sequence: CASNLAGGDLGETQYF.

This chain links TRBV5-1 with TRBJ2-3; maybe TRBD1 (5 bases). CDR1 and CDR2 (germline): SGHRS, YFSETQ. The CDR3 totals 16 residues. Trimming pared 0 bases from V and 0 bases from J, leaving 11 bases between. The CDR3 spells CASSLEGRASTDTQYF. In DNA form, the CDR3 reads TGCGCCAGCAGCTTGGAGGGCAGGGCGAGCACAGATACGCAGTATTTT. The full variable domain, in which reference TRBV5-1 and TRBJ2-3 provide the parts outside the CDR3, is KAGVTQTPRYLIKTRGQQVTLSCSPISGHRSVSWYQQTPGQGLQFLFEYFSETQRNKGNFPGRFSGRQFSNSRSEMNVSTLELGDSALYLCASSLEGRASTDTQYFGPGTRLTVL.

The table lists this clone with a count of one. The CDR3 reads CASSLPTSGGLDEQFF. In DNA form, the CDR3 reads TGTGCCAGCAGCTTGCCAACGAGCGGGGGGTTGGATGAGCAGTTCTTC. The chain uses TRBV7-8 and TRBJ2-1; 9 bases align to TRBD2. Losses at the gene ends were 3 bases for V and 8 bases for J; bases not matched to a gene: 11. The CDR3 has 16 residues. The germline V gene encodes CDR1 SGHVS and CDR2 FQNEAQ.

The CDR3, as DNA: TGTGCCAGCTCACCAGAGACAGATCGAGGCTACACCTTC. This gives the protein CASSPETDRGYTF. V and J are TRBV18 and TRBJ1-2; tentative D call: TRBD1 (5 bases). There are 13 residues in the CDR3. V was pared by 2 bases and J by 8 bases, with 12 bases between. Germline CDR1 reads KGHSH; CDR2 reads LQKENI.

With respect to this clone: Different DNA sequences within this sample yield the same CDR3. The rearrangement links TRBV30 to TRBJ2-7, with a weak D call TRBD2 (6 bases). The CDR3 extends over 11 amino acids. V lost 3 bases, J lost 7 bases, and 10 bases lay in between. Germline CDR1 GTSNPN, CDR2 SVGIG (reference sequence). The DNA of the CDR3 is TGTGCCTGGAGGGCCGGGGGAGAGCAGTACTTC. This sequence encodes CAWRAGGEQYF. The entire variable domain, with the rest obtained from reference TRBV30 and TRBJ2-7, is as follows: SQTIHQWPATLVQPVGSPLSLECTVEGTSNPNLYWYRQAAGRGLQLLFYSVGIGQISSEVPQNLSASRPQDRQFILSSKKLLLSDSGFYLCAWRAGGEQYFGPGTRLTVT.

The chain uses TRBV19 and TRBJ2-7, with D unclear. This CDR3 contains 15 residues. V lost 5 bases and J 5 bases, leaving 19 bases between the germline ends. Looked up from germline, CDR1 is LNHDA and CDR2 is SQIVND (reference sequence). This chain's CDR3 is CASSSQAISTNEQYF. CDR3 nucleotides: TGTGCCAGTAGTTCCCAGGCTATATCGACCAACGAGCAGTACTTC. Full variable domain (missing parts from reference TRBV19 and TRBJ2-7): DGGITQSPKYLFRKEGQNVTLSCEQNLNHDAMYWYRQDPGQGLRLIYYSQIVNDFQKGDIAEGYSVSREKKESFPLTVTSAQKNPTAFYLCASSSQAISTNEQYFGPGTRLTVT.

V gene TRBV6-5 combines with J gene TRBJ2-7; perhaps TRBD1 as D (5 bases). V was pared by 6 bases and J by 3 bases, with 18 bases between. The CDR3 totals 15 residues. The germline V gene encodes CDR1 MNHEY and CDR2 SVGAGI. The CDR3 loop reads CASSSEGAGDYEQYF. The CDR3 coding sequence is TGTGCCAGCAGCTCCGAAGGGGCAGGAGACTACGAGCAGTACTTC.

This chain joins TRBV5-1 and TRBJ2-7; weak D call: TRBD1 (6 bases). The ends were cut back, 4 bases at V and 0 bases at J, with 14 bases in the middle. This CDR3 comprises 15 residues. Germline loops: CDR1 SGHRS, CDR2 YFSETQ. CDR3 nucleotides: TGCGCCAGCAGCCGTCCCACAGGGAACTCCTACGAGCAGTACTTC. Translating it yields CASSRPTGNSYEQYF. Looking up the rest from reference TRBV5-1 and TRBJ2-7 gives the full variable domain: KAGVTQTPRYLIKTRGQQVTLSCSPISGHRSVSWYQQTPGQGLQFLFEYFSETQRNKGNFPGRFSGRQFSNSRSEMNVSTLELGDSALYLCASSRPTGNSYEQYFGPGTRLTVT.

DNA for the CDR3: TGTGCCAGCAGCTTAGTCACGGGAGGGCTCCAGGGGACCCAGTACTTC. Residues: CASSLVTGGLQGTQYF. The rearrangement joins TRBV7-2 to TRBJ2-5; 8 positions match TRBD2. Unmatched junction bases numbered 11, after V lost 1 base and J lost 7 bases. Per germline, CDR1 SGHTA and CDR2 FQGNSA. The CDR3 has 16 residues.

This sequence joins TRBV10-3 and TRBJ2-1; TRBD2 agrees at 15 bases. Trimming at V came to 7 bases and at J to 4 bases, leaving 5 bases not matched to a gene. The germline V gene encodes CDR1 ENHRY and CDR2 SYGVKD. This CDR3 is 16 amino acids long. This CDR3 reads CAITMGTSGGYNEQFF. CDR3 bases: TGTGCCATCACCATGGGGACTAGCGGGGGGTACAATGAGCAGTTCTTC.

CDR3 coding DNA: TGCGCCAGCAGCCAAGGCAAATCAAGACAGAGGATGGACGGGGAGCTGTTTTTT. Translation: CASSQGKSRQRMDGELFF. V and J are TRBV4-1 and TRBJ2-2, with D possibly TRBD1 on 5 matching bases. Per the germline V gene, CDR1 is MGHRA and CDR2 is YSYEKL. The CDR3 runs to 18 residues. Trimming removed 1 base at V and 7 bases at J, with 22 bases between.

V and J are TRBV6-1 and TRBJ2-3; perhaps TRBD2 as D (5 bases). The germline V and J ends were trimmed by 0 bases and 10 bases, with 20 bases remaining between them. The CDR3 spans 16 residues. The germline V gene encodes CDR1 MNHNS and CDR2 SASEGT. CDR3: CASSEAPSSRAISQYF. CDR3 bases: TGTGCCAGCAGTGAAGCGCCTAGCTCGAGGGCCATATCGCAGTATTTT.

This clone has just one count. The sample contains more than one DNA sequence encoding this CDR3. Here the CDR3 DNA reads TGTGCCAGCAGCTTAGGGCAGGGGACCTACGAGCAGTACTTC. It codes for CASSLGQGTYEQYF. The chain joins TRBV11-2 to TRBJ2-7, with D maybe TRBD1 (6 bases). Trimming cost V 1 base and J 2 bases, with 9 bases left between them. The germline gives CDR1 SGHAT, CDR2 FQNNGV. The CDR3 contains 14 residues.

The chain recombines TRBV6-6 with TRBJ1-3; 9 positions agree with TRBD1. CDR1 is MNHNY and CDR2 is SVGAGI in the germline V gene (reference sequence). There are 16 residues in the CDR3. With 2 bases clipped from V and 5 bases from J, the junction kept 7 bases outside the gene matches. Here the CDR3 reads CASSYDTGTGRNTIYF. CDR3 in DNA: TGTGCCAGCAGTTACGATACCGGGACAGGGAGAAACACCATATATTTT.

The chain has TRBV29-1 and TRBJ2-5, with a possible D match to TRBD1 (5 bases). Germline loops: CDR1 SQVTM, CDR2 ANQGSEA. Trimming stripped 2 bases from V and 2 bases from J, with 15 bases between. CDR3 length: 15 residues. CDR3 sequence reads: CSVENWGVEQETQYF. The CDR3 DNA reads TGCAGCGTTGAAAATTGGGGCGTAGAACAAGAGACCCAGTACTTC.

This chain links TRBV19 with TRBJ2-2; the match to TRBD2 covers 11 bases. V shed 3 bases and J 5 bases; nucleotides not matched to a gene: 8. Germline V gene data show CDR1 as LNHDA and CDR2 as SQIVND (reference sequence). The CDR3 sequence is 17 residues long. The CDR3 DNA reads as TGTGCCAGTAGTATTCTTCCACTAGCGGGAGTTACCGGGGAGCTGTTTTTT. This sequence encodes CASSILPLAGVTGELFF.

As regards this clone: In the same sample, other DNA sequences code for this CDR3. CDR3 region: CSASSGNTIYF. The CDR3 DNA is TGCAGTGCTAGCAGTGGAAACACCATATATTTT. The rearrangement links TRBV20-1 to TRBJ1-3, with unresolved D. Germline V gene lookup returns CDR1 DFQATT and CDR2 SNEGSKA (reference sequence). V was shortened by 3 bases and J by 3 bases, with 3 bases between the two germline ends. The CDR3 runs to 11 residues.

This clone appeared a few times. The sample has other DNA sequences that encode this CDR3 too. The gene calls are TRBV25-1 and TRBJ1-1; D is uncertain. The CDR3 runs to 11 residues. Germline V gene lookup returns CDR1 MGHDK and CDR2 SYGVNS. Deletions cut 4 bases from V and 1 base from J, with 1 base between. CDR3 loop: CASSANTEAFF. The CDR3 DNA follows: TGTGCCAGCAGTGCGAACACTGAAGCTTTCTTT.

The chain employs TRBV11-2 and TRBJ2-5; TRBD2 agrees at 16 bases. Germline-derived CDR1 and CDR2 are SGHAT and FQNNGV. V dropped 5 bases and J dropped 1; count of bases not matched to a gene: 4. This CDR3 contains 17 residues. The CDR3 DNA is TGTGCCAGCAGCCGTGGGACTAGCGGGGGGGCCCAAGAGACCCAGTACTTC. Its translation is CASSRGTSGGAQETQYF.